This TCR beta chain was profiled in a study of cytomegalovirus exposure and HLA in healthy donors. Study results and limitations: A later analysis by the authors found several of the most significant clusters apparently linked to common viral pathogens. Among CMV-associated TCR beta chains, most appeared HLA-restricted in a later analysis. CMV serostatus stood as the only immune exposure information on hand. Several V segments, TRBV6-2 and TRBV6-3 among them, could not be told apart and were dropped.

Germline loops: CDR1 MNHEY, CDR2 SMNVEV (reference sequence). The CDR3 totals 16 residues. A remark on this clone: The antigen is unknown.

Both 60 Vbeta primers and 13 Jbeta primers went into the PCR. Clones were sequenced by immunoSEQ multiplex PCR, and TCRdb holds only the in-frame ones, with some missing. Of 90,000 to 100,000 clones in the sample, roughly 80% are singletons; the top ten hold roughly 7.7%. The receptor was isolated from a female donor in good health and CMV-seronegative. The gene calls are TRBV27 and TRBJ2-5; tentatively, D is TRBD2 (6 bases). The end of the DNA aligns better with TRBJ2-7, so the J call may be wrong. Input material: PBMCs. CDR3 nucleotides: TGTGCCAGCAGCTCTTCGGGCGCCCATGGGACTTACGAGCAGTACTTC. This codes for CASSSSGAHGTYEQYF.